A single sample is the source of the 21 T cell receptor beta chains below, sequenced in a study of blood T cell repertoires in COVID-19. Libraries were prepared by immunoSEQ multiplex PCR; TCRdb keeps only in-frame clonotypes and omits some of them. The table shows about 220,000 clones, with over 75% occurring only once. Sequenced: peripheral blood. The receptors were sampled from a human donor in a cohort sampled during active COVID-19.

The chain uses TRBV18 and TRBJ1-6, with unresolved D. Deletions cut 0 bases from V and 14 bases from J, with 11 bases between. CDR1 KGHSH and CDR2 LQKENI come from the germline V gene. The CDR3 contains 13 residues. CDR3 in DNA: TGTGCCAGCTCACCACCCCAACCCACAGCCCTCCACTTT. It codes for CASSPPQPTALHF.

Written as DNA, the CDR3 is TGTGCCAGCAGTTTTAACAGGGGAGTTCAGCCCCAGCATTTT. It specifies CASSFNRGVQPQHF. The chain employs TRBV27 and TRBJ1-5; 7 bases line up with TRBD1. The length of the CDR3 is 14 residues. V was pared by 3 bases and J by 6 bases, with 5 bases of the junction left unmatched. Germline assignment: CDR1 MNHEY and CDR2 SMNVEV (reference sequence).

The V call is TRBV4-2, the J call TRBJ1-1; tentative D call: TRBD1 (6 bases). Per germline, CDR1 LGHNA and CDR2 YNFKEQ. Trimming left V 5 bases short and J 1 base short, with 14 bases between. The CDR3 extends over 15 amino acids. In DNA form, the CDR3 reads TGTGCCAGCAGCTCACGAGGACAGACGAACACTGAAGCTTTCTTT. It encodes CASSSRGQTNTEAFF.

The genes are TRBV5-1 and TRBJ2-1, with D possibly being TRBD1 (5 bases). V lost 2 bases, J lost 5 bases, and 11 bases lay in between. Looked up from germline, CDR1 is SGHRS and CDR2 is YFSETQ. This CDR3 has 14 residues. The DNA for the CDR3 is TGCGCCAGCAGCTTAGGGGCCATAGACAATGAGCAGTTCTTC. As protein: CASSLGAIDNEQFF.

The chain recombines TRBV24-1 with TRBJ2-1, with D unclear. V was cut by 4 bases and J by 3 bases, with 12 bases left in between. The CDR3 loop spans 15 amino acids. CDR1 is KGHDR and CDR2 is SFDVKD in the germline V gene. CDR3 nucleotide sequence: TGTGCCACCAGTGAGGGCAGGCTCAACTACAATGAGCAGTTCTTC. As protein: CATSEGRLNYNEQFF.

The rearrangement joins TRBV7-2 to TRBJ1-4; possible D gene TRBD1, 6 bases. Germline values: CDR1 SGHTA, CDR2 FQGNSA. The CDR3 runs 15 residues. The V end lost 4 bases, the J end lost 0 bases, and 9 bases lay between the germline ends. The CDR3 protein is CASSSSGATNEKLFF. The CDR3 DNA follows: TGTGCCAGCAGCTCCTCAGGGGCAACTAATGAAAAACTGTTTTTT. Using reference TRBV7-2 and TRBJ1-4 for the parts outside the CDR3, the full variable domain is GAGVSQSPSNKVTEKGKDVELRCDPISGHTALYWYRQSLGQGLEFLIYFQGNSAPDKSGLPSDRFSAERTGGSVSTLTIQRTQQEDSAVYLCASSSSGATNEKLFFGSGTQLSVL.

The chain joins TRBV2 to TRBJ1-6; 8 bases map to TRBD1. The CDR3 is 16 amino acids. CDR1 is SNHLY, CDR2 FYNNEI, per germline. V trimming: 4 bases; J trimming: 0 bases; junction bases outside the gene matches: 2. Written as DNA, the CDR3 is TGTGCCAGCAGTGCCGACAGGGGCTCCTATAATTCACCCCTCCACTTT. Amino acids: CASSADRGSYNSPLHF.

This clone was found once. This chain links TRBV28 with TRBJ2-2; possibly TRBD2 for D (7 bases). V was cut by 4 bases and J by 2 bases, with 20 bases left in between. This CDR3 is 18 amino acids long. Looked up from germline, CDR1 is MDHEN and CDR2 is SYDVKM. CDR3 DNA: TGTGCCAGCAGTTCCCCACAAGGGGGGGTTAGTAACACCGGGGAGCTGTTTTTT. It encodes CASSSPQGGVSNTGELFF.

V usage is TRBV14 and J usage is TRBJ1-3, with a possible D match to TRBD1 (6 bases). The CDR3 extends over 14 amino acids. With 4 bases removed from V and 4 bases from J, the gap between germline ends came to 11 bases. The germline V gene has CDR1 SGHDN and CDR2 FVKESK. In nucleotides, the CDR3 is TGTGCCAGCAGCCGGACAGTGTGGGGAAACACCATATATTTT. Translated, it gives CASSRTVWGNTIYF.

The gene calls are TRBV29-1 and TRBJ1-4, with 7 bases aligning to TRBD1. The CDR3 length is 13 residues. Germline V gene lookup returns CDR1 SQVTM and CDR2 ANQGSEA. Trimming at V came to 7 bases and at J to 8 bases, leaving 10 bases not matched to a gene. CDR3 coding DNA: TGCAGCGGGGGACAGCCCCCAGGGGAAAAACTGTTTTTT. This codes for CSGGQPPGEKLFF.

A word on this clone: The junction differs from germline at one of its ends, possibly a read error. The chain couples TRBV3-1 (or the pseudogene TRBV3-2) to TRBJ2-2; 7 nucleotides line up with TRBD2. CDR3 length equals 15 residues. The germline CDR1 and CDR2 sequences are LGHDT and YNNKEL (reference sequence). The CDR3 DNA sequence: TGTGCCAGCACCCAACAACTAGCGAAAGTCGGGGAGCTGTTTTTT. Its translation: CASTQQLAKVGELFF.

This sequence joins TRBV9 and TRBJ2-7; 9 positions agree with TRBD2. The ends lost 0 bases at V and 4 bases at J; junction bases unmatched: 11. Germline V CDR1 and CDR2: SGDLS, YYNGEE. This CDR3 contains 17 residues. CDR3 residues: CASSVASAGGQKYEQYF. CDR3 bases: TGTGCCAGCAGCGTAGCCTCAGCGGGGGGCCAAAAATACGAGCAGTACTTC.

The chain couples TRBV6-5 to TRBJ1-5; 9 bases match TRBD1. This CDR3 is built from 14 residues. Germline V gene lookup returns CDR1 MNHEY and CDR2 SVGAGI. V dropped 8 bases and J dropped 7; count of bases not matched to a gene: 9. The CDR3 DNA follows: TGTGCCAGCCGCCGGACAGGGGCACGACAGCCCCAGCATTTT. Residues: CASRRTGARQPQHF.

This clone was counted a single time. The chain couples TRBV14 to TRBJ1-6; D uncertain. The CDR3 loop spans 13 amino acids. CDR1 is SGHDN, CDR2 FVKESK, per germline. The germline V and J ends were trimmed by 6 bases and 8 bases, with 11 bases remaining between them. The CDR3 sequence: CASRESSYSPLHF. Here the CDR3 DNA reads TGTGCCAGCAGGGAGAGTTCTTATTCACCCCTCCACTTT.

This clone showed up many times. This chain joins TRBV4-3 and TRBJ2-5; 7 bases match TRBD2. The CDR3 loop spans 14 amino acids. V lost 0 bases to trimming and J lost 6 bases; unmatched junction nucleotides: 4. Germline CDR1 reads LGHNA; CDR2 reads YSLEER. The CDR3 sequence is CASSQDGRGQTQYF. CDR3 bases: TGCGCCAGCAGCCAAGATGGGAGGGGACAGACCCAGTACTTC.

CDR3 bases: TGTGCCAGCAGTTCCCCGGACAGGGCAGTGGACGAGCAGTACTTC. Translating gives CASSSPDRAVDEQYF. V is TRBV28 and J is TRBJ2-7, with 8 nucleotides matching TRBD1. Germline V gene lookup returns CDR1 MDHEN and CDR2 SYDVKM. The length of the CDR3 is 15 residues. The trim removed 4 bases at V and 5 bases at J, leaving 10 bases unmatched.

V usage is TRBV27 and J usage is TRBJ1-2, with D perhaps matching TRBD1 (5 bases). The CDR3 covers 14 residues. The V end lost 3 bases, the J end lost 6 bases, and 14 bases lay between the germline ends. From germline, CDR1 is MNHEY and CDR2 SMNVEV (reference sequence). The CDR3 DNA reads TGTGCCAGCAGTTTCCTTGACAGTACCCATGGCTACACCTTC. Encoded protein: CASSFLDSTHGYTF.

The chain has TRBV7-2 and TRBJ2-7; TRBD2 aligns across 7 bases. Germline lookup yields CDR1 SGHTA and CDR2 FQGNSA. Trimming took 2 bases from V and 6 from J; bases not matched to a gene: 10. The CDR3 sequence is 15 residues long. The CDR3 loop is CASSLSGGIGGEQYF. CDR3 nucleotides: TGTGCCAGCAGCTTATCGGGGGGTATTGGGGGCGAGCAGTACTTC.

The rearrangement links TRBV24-1 to TRBJ1-4; D gene ambiguous. V lost 4 bases and J lost 6, with 11 bases in between. The CDR3 runs 14 residues. The germline V gene encodes CDR1 KGHDR and CDR2 SFDVKD. The DNA for the CDR3 is TGTGCCACCAGTGACGGAGCCGTAGATGAAAAACTGTTTTTT. Protein product: CATSDGAVDEKLFF.

V gene TRBV6-7 combines with J gene TRBJ1-1; D may be TRBD1 (5 bases). TRBV6-7 is placed among ORFs of uncertain function. V lost 2 bases to trimming and J lost 5 bases, with 12 bases between them. The CDR3 is 14 amino acids. The CDR3 DNA follows: TGTGCCAGCAGTTACAAGGGCGGGGGAACTGAAGCTTTCTTT. Protein: CASSYKGGGTEAFF.

J is TRBJ2-3 and V is TRBV5-1; TRBD2 matches at 13 bases. Unmatched junction bases numbered 6, after V lost 3 bases and J lost 5 bases. CDR1 SGHRS and CDR2 YFSETQ come from the germline V gene. The CDR3 extends over 16 amino acids. CDR3 residues: CASSSTSGGAQDTQYF. The CDR3 DNA reads TGCGCCAGCAGCTCCACTAGCGGGGGGGCCCAAGATACGCAGTATTTT.